Sequencing of this T cell receptor beta chain was carried out in a study of beta chain features in type 1 diabetes. Study outcomes and limitations: The naive, central memory and Treg TCRB repertoires of patients appeared to be more similar to one another than those of healthy donors.

Looked up from germline, CDR1 is SGHTA and CDR2 is FQGNSA. The CDR3 runs to 14 residues. J lost 9 bases, V lost 4 bases, and 5 bases had no gene match. This clone was seen at least ten times. The antigen remains undetermined. The study reverse transcribed the entire isolated RNA, so it sequenced expressed TCRB transcripts. The protocol was immunoSEQ multiplex PCR, while the TCRdb copy is restricted to in-frame clones and leaves out a portion. This sample yields hundreds of thousands of clones, of which approximately 10% are seen a single time; less than 0.06% belongs to the top ten. Material: naive CD4+ T cells from blood. This receptor was identified in a woman aged 18-29 years in good health. The V and J genes are TRBV7-2 and TRBJ2-1, with TRBD2 matching 11 bases. The CDR3 region is CASSSLSGRGEQFF. The CDR3 region has the DNA TGTGCCAGCAGCTCCCTTAGCGGGAGGGGTGAGCAGTTCTTC.